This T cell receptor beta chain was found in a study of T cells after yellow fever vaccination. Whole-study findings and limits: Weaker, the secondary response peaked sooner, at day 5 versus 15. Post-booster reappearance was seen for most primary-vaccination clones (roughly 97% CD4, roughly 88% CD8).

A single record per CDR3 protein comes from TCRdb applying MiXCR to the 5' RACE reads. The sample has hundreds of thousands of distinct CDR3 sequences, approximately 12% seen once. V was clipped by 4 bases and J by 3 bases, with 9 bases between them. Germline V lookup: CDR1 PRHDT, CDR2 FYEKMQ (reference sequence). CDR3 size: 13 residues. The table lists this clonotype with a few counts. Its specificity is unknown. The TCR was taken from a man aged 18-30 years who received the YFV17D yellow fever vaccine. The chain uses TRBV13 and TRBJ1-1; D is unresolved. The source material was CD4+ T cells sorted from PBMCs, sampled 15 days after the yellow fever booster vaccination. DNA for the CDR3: TGTGCCAGCAGCTCTCAGGAGTACACTGAAGCTTTCTTT. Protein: CASSSQEYTEAFF. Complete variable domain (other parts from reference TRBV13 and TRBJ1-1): AAGVIQSPRHLIKEKRETATLKCYPIPRHDTVYWYQQGPGQDPQFLISFYEKMQSDKGSIPDRFSAQQFSDYHSELNMSSLELGDSALYFCASSSQEYTEAFFGQGTRLTVV.